What follows are 29 T cell receptor beta chains derived from one specimen sequenced in a study of T cells after yellow fever vaccination. TCRdb analysed the 5' RACE reads with MiXCR anew, one entry per CDR3 protein. The sample has some 340,000 distinct CDR3 sequences, roughly a tenth seen once. The source was CD4+ T cells sorted from PBMCs, collected 45 days after the yellow fever booster vaccination. The receptors originated from a man younger than 35 who received the YFV17D yellow fever vaccine.

This clonotype was picked up a small number of times. The CDR3 sequence: CSARASSGAETQYF. The CDR3 DNA reads TGCAGTGCTAGAGCCTCTAGCGGAGCCGAGACCCAGTACTTC. The gene calls are TRBV20-1 and TRBJ2-5; TRBD2 matches at 7 bases. This CDR3 has 14 residues. With 1 base clipped from V and 5 bases from J, the junction kept 7 bases outside the gene matches. Germline assignment: CDR1 DFQATT and CDR2 SNEGSKA (reference sequence).

This chain links TRBV21-1 with TRBJ2-1; the table calls TRBD1, which could not be checked here. TRBV21-1 is a pseudogene segment. There are 10 residues in the CDR3. The chain's CDR3 is CATSCLGGGF. In nucleotides, the CDR3 is TGTGCCACTTCCTGTCTGGGGGGGGGCTTC.

This clonotype was picked up many times. This rearrangement joins TRBV4-1 to TRBJ2-3, with D perhaps TRBD1 (5 bases). The CDR3 has 18 residues. The V gene's germline CDR1 is MGHRA and CDR2 YSYEKL. Trimming took 1 base from V and 1 from J, leaving 18 bases between them. CDR3 amino acids: CASSQVASLDTRTDTQYF. CDR3 DNA: TGCGCCAGCAGCCAAGTAGCATCCCTGGACACCCGCACAGATACGCAGTATTTT.

This chain links TRBV12-3 or TRBV12-4 with TRBJ2-1, with 8 bases aligning to TRBD2. The junction had 6 bases not matched to a gene; V was cut back by 5 bases and J by 6 bases. The CDR3 consists of 14 residues. CDR3 nucleotide sequence: TGTGCCAGCAGTGATACTAGCGGTTTCAATGAGCAGTTCTTC. Its translation is CASSDTSGFNEQFF.

This clonotype was detected only a few times. The rearrangement uses TRBV4-3 and TRBJ1-4; 7 nucleotides agree with TRBD1. CDR3 length: 16 residues. Per germline, CDR1 LGHNA and CDR2 YSLEER. J lost 5 bases, V lost 1 base, and 7 bases had no gene match. The CDR3 sequence is CASSQGDGTVNEKLFF. The CDR3 nucleotides are TGCGCCAGCAGCCAAGGGGACGGGACAGTAAATGAAAAACTGTTTTTT.

CDR3 sequence reads: CASSYGGTSGYNEQFF. The DNA for the CDR3 is TGTGCCAGCAGTTATGGTGGAACTAGCGGTTACAATGAGCAGTTCTTC. The rearrangement links TRBV6-2 or TRBV6-3 to TRBJ2-1, with TRBD2 matching 8 bases. The CDR3 spans 16 residues. Losses at the gene ends were 3 bases for V and 4 bases for J; bases not matched to a gene: 8. CDR1 is MNHEY and CDR2 is SVGEGT in the germline V gene.

The chain is built from TRBV12-3 or TRBV12-4 and TRBJ2-4; TRBD1 or TRBD2 may be the D gene (5 bases each). The CDR3 is made up of 12 amino acids. The V gene lost 6 bases and the J gene lost 9 bases, with 12 bases spanning the gap. CDR3 nucleotide sequence: TGTGCCAGCAGCCCGGGACCCTCCATTCAGTACTTC. This gives the protein CASSPGPSIQYF.

V and J are TRBV7-7 and TRBJ2-3; TRBD2 might be the D (5 bases). The CDR3 loop spans 16 amino acids. Trimming left V 1 base short and J 4 bases short, with 15 bases between. Germline lookup yields CDR1 SSHAT and CDR2 FNYEAQ (reference sequence). The CDR3 is CASSLGITSFADTQYF. Here the CDR3 DNA reads TGTGCCAGCAGCTTAGGAATCACTAGTTTTGCAGATACGCAGTATTTT.

This clonotype has only a few counts. The V gene is TRBV12-3 or TRBV12-4, the J gene TRBJ2-5; the D gene is possibly TRBD2 (7 bases). V was pared by 7 bases and J by 2 bases, with 17 bases between. The CDR3 has 15 amino acids. The CDR3, as DNA: TGTGCCAGCACTACAAGGGGGGGAGCTCAAGAGACCCAGTACTTC. Translated: CASTTRGGAQETQYF.

The rearrangement links TRBV20-1 to TRBJ1-5; D is ambiguous. The germline V gene has CDR1 DFQATT and CDR2 SNEGSKA (reference sequence). The CDR3 is 13 residues long. V shed 3 bases and J shed 2 bases, with 8 bases lying between them. DNA for the CDR3: TGCAGTGCTAGTTTCCGAGGCAATCAGCCCCAGCATTTT. Its translation: CSASFRGNQPQHF.

This chain joins TRBV3-1 and TRBJ1-2; TRBD1 agrees at 7 bases. The V segment lost 4 bases and the J segment 8 bases; nucleotides outside the gene matches: 19. CDR1 and CDR2 from the germline V gene are LGHDT and YNNKEL (reference sequence). This CDR3 is built from 17 residues. The CDR3 reads CASSPTGQGGQSGGYTF. The CDR3 coding sequence is TGTGCCAGCAGCCCCACCGGTCAGGGGGGACAGTCTGGCGGCTACACCTTC.

This clonotype turned up a few times. This chain links TRBV6-1 with TRBJ2-7, with 10 positions matching TRBD1. The CDR3 contains 13 residues. CDR1 and CDR2 from the germline V gene are MNHNS and SASEGT. V was clipped by 6 bases and J by 7 bases; unmatched bases: 6. CDR3 sequence reads: CASSRDRGFEQYF. In DNA, the CDR3 is TGTGCCAGCAGCCGGGACAGGGGCTTTGAGCAGTACTTC.

This clonotype turned up a few times. The chain has TRBV5-4 and TRBJ2-3; 8 bases agree with TRBD2. CDR3 length: 15 amino acids. Unmatched junction bases numbered 2, after V lost 0 bases and J lost 2 bases. Germline CDR1 and CDR2: SGHNT and YYREEE (reference sequence). In DNA form, the CDR3 reads TGTGCCAGCAGCTTGGATAGCGGGGACACAGATACGCAGTATTTT. This translates into CASSLDSGDTDTQYF.

The chain uses TRBV6-5 and TRBJ1-1; D is uncertain. Trimming left V 2 bases short and J 2 bases short, with 9 bases between. CDR1 is MNHEY, CDR2 SVGAGI, per germline. This CDR3 contains 14 residues. As DNA, the CDR3 is TGTGCCAGCAGTTACACCCAGATAAACACTGAAGCTTTCTTT. This encodes CASSYTQINTEAFF.

This clonotype came up a few times. This chain links TRBV5-1 with TRBJ1-1; 9 nucleotides agree with TRBD1. Germline V gives CDR1 SGHRS, CDR2 YFSETQ. The CDR3 totals 13 residues. V trimming: 6 bases; J trimming: 7 bases; junction bases outside the gene matches: 7. DNA of the CDR3: TGCGCCAGCACCCCTACAGGGGGCAGTGAAGCTTTCTTT. Protein product: CASTPTGGSEAFF. The complete variable domain, with remaining parts taken from reference TRBV5-1 and TRBJ1-1, reads KAGVTQTPRYLIKTRGQQVTLSCSPISGHRSVSWYQQTPGQGLQFLFEYFSETQRNKGNFPGRFSGRQFSNSRSEMNVSTLELGDSALYLCASTPTGGSEAFFGQGTRLTVV.

This clonotype was detected a few times. This chain connects TRBV28 to TRBJ1-6, with 7 bases lining up with TRBD1. After removal of 3 bases from V and 7 bases from J, the junction contained 9 bases not matched to a gene. From germline, CDR1 is MDHEN and CDR2 SYDVKM. This CDR3 has 16 amino acids. CDR3 region: CASSLPTGQKNSPLHF. The CDR3 DNA reads as TGTGCCAGCAGTTTGCCCACGGGACAGAAAAATTCACCCCTCCACTTT.

In its sample, this clonotype was seen a few times. The CDR3, as DNA: TGTGCCAGCAGTTACTCGGCGGGGGCTGGGGCCAACGTCCTGACTTTC. Protein product: CASSYSAGAGANVLTF. The rearrangement joins TRBV6-5 to TRBJ2-6; 7 nucleotides match TRBD2. The CDR3 consists of 16 residues. J was trimmed by 2 bases and V by 0 bases; bases with no gene match: 1. Germline V gene lookup returns CDR1 MNHEY and CDR2 SVGAGI.

This clonotype was seen a single time. This chain connects TRBV6-6 to TRBJ1-2; D perhaps matches TRBD1 (5 bases). Germline CDR1 and CDR2: MNHNY and SVGAGI (reference sequence). The V end lost 6 bases, the J end lost 3 bases, and 14 bases lay between the germline ends. The CDR3 is made up of 14 amino acids. In nucleotides, the CDR3 is TGTGCCAGCAGGACCCTAGACAGTGACTATGGCTACACCTTC. It is translated as CASRTLDSDYGYTF.

There are many counts of this clonotype. This sequence joins TRBV18 and TRBJ1-1, with 7 bases matching TRBD1. The trim removed 0 bases at V and 11 bases at J, leaving 9 bases unmatched. The CDR3 extends over 14 amino acids. Germline lookup yields CDR1 KGHSH and CDR2 LQKENI. The CDR3 loop reads CASSPPTGTNGAFF. CDR3 nucleotide sequence: TGTGCCAGCTCACCACCGACAGGGACTAACGGGGCTTTCTTT.

This clonotype showed up just a few times. The V gene is TRBV6-5, the J gene TRBJ2-5, with D tentatively TRBD2 (5 bases). The CDR3 spans 15 residues. V was pared by 0 bases and J by 5 bases, with 13 bases between. The germline V gene has CDR1 MNHEY and CDR2 SVGAGI. In nucleotides, the CDR3 is TGTGCCAGCAGTTACTCGAGGCGGGCCGTCGAGACCCAGTACTTC. Translating gives CASSYSRRAVETQYF.

The chain carries TRBV20-1 and TRBJ1-1, with D uncertain. CDR3 length: 16 amino acids. From germline, CDR1 is DFQATT and CDR2 SNEGSKA (reference sequence). V lost 4 bases and J 7 bases, leaving 25 bases between the germline ends. CDR3 in DNA: TGCAGTGCTACGATTCTGGGAAGCCAACCTGGCCTTGAAGCTTTCTTT. Amino acid sequence: CSATILGSQPGLEAFF.

This clonotype was seen more than once but under ten times. The V gene is TRBV4-3, the J gene TRBJ1-2, with 7 positions matching TRBD1. Germline assignment: CDR1 LGHNA and CDR2 YSLEER. V shed 0 bases and J 7 bases; nucleotides not matched to a gene: 11. This CDR3 comprises 16 residues. CDR3 sequence reads: CASSQDPGQEGPGYTF. The CDR3 coding sequence is TGCGCCAGCAGCCAAGATCCCGGACAGGAGGGGCCTGGCTACACCTTC.

This clonotype turned up a few times. The chain is built from TRBV12-5 and TRBJ2-1, with D possibly matching TRBD1 (6 bases). This CDR3 region has 13 residues. Per the germline V gene, CDR1 is LGHNT and CDR2 is FRNRAP. V was shortened by 6 bases and J by 7 bases, with 13 bases between the two germline ends. CDR3 loop: CASGKQGSNEQFF. CDR3 coding DNA: TGTGCTAGTGGAAAACAGGGATCGAATGAGCAGTTCTTC.

The chain recombines TRBV7-9 with TRBJ2-4; 10 bases are shared with TRBD2. J was trimmed by 6 bases and V by 8 bases; bases with no gene match: 7. CDR1 and CDR2 (germline): SEHNR, FQNEAQ (reference sequence). This CDR3 region has 14 residues. CDR3 DNA: TGTGCCAGCGCCCCGGGACTAGCGATAAACATTCAGTACTTC. It yields the protein CASAPGLAINIQYF.

This clonotype was seen a few times. The chain employs TRBV18 and TRBJ2-7; D possibly corresponds to TRBD1 (6 bases). Germline V CDR1 and CDR2: KGHSH, LQKENI. V gave up 4 bases and J gave up 3 bases, with 10 bases separating them. The CDR3 sequence is 13 residues long. CDR3 in amino acids: CASSQGHNYEQYF. CDR3 nucleotides: TGTGCCAGCTCACAGGGACATAACTACGAGCAGTACTTC.

This clonotype was detected a few times. The CDR3 is CSARERGSQETQYF. The CDR3 DNA sequence: TGCAGTGCTAGAGAGCGGGGGAGCCAAGAGACCCAGTACTTC. The V and J genes are TRBV20-1 and TRBJ2-5; TRBD2 matches at 7 bases. Per the germline V gene, CDR1 is DFQATT and CDR2 is SNEGSKA (reference sequence). This CDR3 spans 14 amino acids. With V trimmed by 0 bases and J by 1 base, 2 bases remained unmatched.

This clonotype was seen only a few times. The chain is built from TRBV20-1 and TRBJ2-5, with 11 bases matching TRBD2. Germline V gives CDR1 DFQATT, CDR2 SNEGSKA (reference sequence). The V segment lost 5 bases and the J segment 3 bases; nucleotides outside the gene matches: 5. The CDR3 consists of 14 residues. DNA for the CDR3: TGCAGTGCTTCTCCACTAGCGGGGGAAGAGACCCAGTACTTC. It encodes CSASPLAGEETQYF.

This clonotype has a count of ten or more. This chain links TRBV6-1 with TRBJ1-6; D gene unclear. Between the trimmed V and J ends, which lost 7 bases and 8 bases, there was a span of 18 bases. Germline CDR1 MNHNS, CDR2 SASEGT. The CDR3 runs to 15 residues. CDR3 DNA sequence: TGTGCCAGCAATCCGACGGATGCGAATCATTCACCCCTCCACTTT. It translates to CASNPTDANHSPLHF.

This clonotype was observed a few times. This rearrangement joins TRBV12-3 or TRBV12-4 to TRBJ2-3, with 10 nucleotides matching TRBD1. V lost 3 bases and J lost 4; bases outside the gene matches: 10. The CDR3 totals 17 residues. In DNA form, the CDR3 reads TGTGCCAGCAGTTTCTTACCGGGACAGGGGAAGGCAGATACGCAGTATTTT. Protein: CASSFLPGQGKADTQYF.